The next 4 T cell receptor beta chains were all read from a single sample in a study of blood T cell repertoires in COVID-19 (dated by TCRdb to about 2020). Library generation was performed with the immunoSEQ multiplex PCR assay. TCRdb stores this immuneACCESS table with in-frame sequences only. Part of the clones is absent; in the studies checked, under half of the shortfall reflects unresolved V genes, and no reason is known for the rest. The table for this sample lists 95,000 to 130,000 clones; over 75% of them were counted only once. 1.8% of the sample is held by the ten biggest clonotypes. The material sequenced was peripheral blood. Receptors originate from a human donor with active COVID-19. The donor label of this sample is uncertain.

The genes are TRBV9 and TRBJ1-2; 8 nucleotides line up with TRBD1. The CDR3 extends over 14 amino acids. V trimming: 0 bases; J trimming: 5 bases; junction bases outside the gene matches: 3. Germline CDR1 reads SGDLS; CDR2 reads YYNGEE. In DNA, the CDR3 is TGTGCCAGCAGCGTAGACGGGACAGGATATGGCTACACCTTC. Translated, it gives CASSVDGTGYGYTF.

The genes are TRBV5-1 and TRBJ1-1; D might be TRBD1 (5 bases). Germline V gives CDR1 SGHRS, CDR2 YFSETQ. Trimming cost V 3 bases and J 8 bases, with 17 bases left between them. The CDR3 has 14 amino acids. DNA for the CDR3: TGCGCCAGCAGCTGGTTTCCAGGGCTCTCCGAAGCTTTCTTT. It is translated as CASSWFPGLSEAFF.

This chain links TRBV9 with TRBJ2-1; 10 positions match TRBD1. This CDR3 spans 13 amino acids. The J segment lost 8 bases and the V segment lost 8 bases, leaving 7 bases of the junction unmatched. Germline V gene sequence: CDR1 SGDLS, CDR2 YYNGEE. The CDR3 sequence is CASNRDRGYEQFF. In nucleotides, the CDR3 is TGTGCCAGTAACCGGGACAGGGGATATGAGCAGTTCTTC.

J is TRBJ2-7 and V is TRBV20-1; 8 nucleotides agree with TRBD1. The germline V gene has CDR1 DFQATT and CDR2 SNEGSKA (reference sequence). The CDR3 spans 13 residues. V dropped 3 bases and J dropped 4; count of bases not matched to a gene: 5. The chain's CDR3 is CSASQQGAYEQYF. In DNA, the CDR3 is TGCAGTGCTAGTCAGCAGGGGGCGTACGAGCAGTACTTC.